This T cell receptor beta chain appears in the sequencing data of a study of T cells after yellow fever vaccination. Overall study results and limits: Among all clonotypes, a small share was observed in both CD4 and CD8 compartments. Clones that expanded after primary vaccination mostly reappeared after the booster (around 96% CD4, roughly 90% CD8).

TCRdb ran MiXCR on the 5' RACE reads and lists one entry per CDR3 protein. The data show some 550,000 distinct CDR3 sequences, with less than 20% seen just once and roughly an eighth held by the top ten. In regard to this clonotype: Its antigen remains unknown.

The sample was PBMCs, taken 15 days after the yellow fever booster vaccination. The sequence came from a man aged 25-45 years who received the YFV17D yellow fever vaccine.

The CDR3 reads CSASVRWEAFF. CDR3 nucleotides: TGCAGTGCTAGTGTGAGGTGGGAAGCTTTCTTT. The chain employs TRBV20-1 and TRBJ1-1; no reliable D call. CDR1 and CDR2 (germline): DFQATT, SNEGSKA (reference sequence). The CDR3 is 11 amino acids. The V and J ends lost 3 bases and 8 bases respectively, with 10 bases between them.